This T cell receptor (beta chain) was identified in a study of vaccination and CD4 T cells after COVID-19. The CDR3 length is 15 residues. Deletions cut 0 bases from V and 1 base from J, with 9 bases between. CDR1 and CDR2 from the germline V gene are MNHEY and SMNVEV (reference sequence). TCRdb fed the PCR reads into MiXCR, producing one record per CDR3 protein. The sample has about 20,000 distinct CDR3 sequences, around 63% seen once; the top ten hold roughly 1.1%. V and J are TRBV27 and TRBJ1-1; D might be TRBD1 (6 bases). Sequencing used CD4+ T cells from blood, obtained after SARS-CoV-2 vaccination. This receptor was obtained from a human donor who had recovered from COVID-19. CDR3 in amino acids: CASSLSGAANTEAFF. CDR3 bases: TGTGCCAGCAGTTTATCGGGGGCGGCGAACACTGAAGCTTTCTTT.